This note documents a single TCR beta chain sequence. Authors' analysis steps: Reference gene primer amplification yielded estimated nucleated cell counts. The protocol was immunoSEQ multiplex PCR, while the TCRdb copy is restricted to in-frame clones and leaves out a portion. V, J and clone size reflect that table, while D and trimming were determined from the DNA. The sample includes 30,000 to 45,000 clones, around 81% of them seen just once. The entry originates in a study of blood T cell repertoires in COVID-19. Study information: Italy, Spain and the United States were the sources of the convalescent and acute COVID-19 samples. T cells, B-cell-depleted T cells, or PBMCs supplied cDNA or gDNA.

The CDR3 runs to 16 residues. V lost 6 bases and J 2 bases, leaving 20 bases between the germline ends. The germline V gene encodes CDR1 MRHNA and CDR2 SNTAGT. The chain has TRBV6-4 and TRBJ2-7; a weak D match, TRBD2 (6 bases). The sample comprised peripheral blood. This clonotype originated in a human donor in a cohort sampled during active COVID-19. The CDR3 DNA sequence: TGTGCCAGCAGCGGGGGTGTTTTGACGGAAGCCTACGAGCAGTACTTC. It translates to CASSGGVLTEAYEQYF.